In its sample, the clone carrying this TCR beta chain was seen many times. No antigen is known for it. This entry comes from a study of breast tumors, draining lymph nodes, adjacent tissues. Study-level results: That most tumor T cells come from lymph nodes remained unproven. Most tumor T cells seemingly derive from lymph node, then expand in tumor. Tumors had less TCR diversity than lymph nodes, more than nontumor tissue.

The ends lost 6 bases at V and 0 bases at J; junction bases unmatched: 6. The CDR3 is 16 amino acids. Breast cancer patients provided tissue from their axillary draining lymph nodes. TCRdb called the multiplex PCR reads again in MiXCR, with one record for every CDR3 protein. The sample carries 150,000 to 200,000 distinct CDR3 sequences, 30% to 35% recorded once. The chain is built from TRBV12-3 or TRBV12-4 and TRBJ2-1; 9 bases fit TRBD1. Sequencing used axillary lymph node tissue. This TCR was recovered from a female donor with breast cancer. Some clones in this sample may be carry-over from other donors' samples. The CDR3 loop is CASSSRQGGSYNEQFF. The CDR3 DNA sequence: TGTGCCAGCAGCTCCCGACAGGGGGGCTCCTACAATGAGCAGTTCTTC.